The 18 T cell receptor beta chains listed next were all sequenced from one sample in a study of T cell repertoires in aging, cancer and after chemotherapy (dated by TCRdb to the late 2010s). TCRdb names Illumina MiSeq as the instrument used. Multiplex touch-down PCR with a mixed TRB-A/B primer pool was used to amplify rearranged TRB sequences covering the V, D and J segments. TCRdb reprocessed the public reads (quality trimming at Q25 with fastp, clone calling with MiXCR) and kept in-frame beta chains. Here each entry gathers all rows of one CDR3 protein and keeps the most common genes and DNA. This sample comprises roughly 970 distinct CDR3 sequences, 29% of them detected only once. Together, the top ten hold about a quarter of the sample. TCR beta rearrangements were amplified from genomic DNA extracted from peripheral blood rather than from sorted cells or RNA. The sequenced sample consisted of blood. These receptors all stem from a human donor with a solid tumor.

This clonotype is termed medium-sized. In nucleotides, the CDR3 is TGTGCCAGCAGCTTGGTGAGGGATCATGAAGCTTTCTTT. Translated: CASSLVRDHEAFF. The chain recombines TRBV5-4 with TRBJ1-1, with no clear D. From germline, CDR1 is SGHNT and CDR2 YYREEE (reference sequence). V was cut by 0 bases and J by 7 bases, with 10 bases left in between. The CDR3 length is 13 residues.

This clonotype was detected once. V gene TRBV29-1 combines with J gene TRBJ2-3, with unresolved D. The germline gives CDR1 SQVTM, CDR2 ANQGSEA. This CDR3 contains 13 residues. V lost 8 bases to trimming and J lost 4 bases, with 16 bases between them. CDR3: CSLFSPPADTQYF. The DNA for the CDR3 is TGCAGCCTATTCTCTCCCCCAGCAGATACGCAGTATTTT.

This clonotype is labeled medium-sized. This sequence joins TRBV6-4 and TRBJ2-2, with unresolved D. CDR1 is MRHNA, CDR2 SNTAGT, per germline. This CDR3 has 14 amino acids. Trimming shortened V by 3 bases and J by 5 bases, and 10 bases separated the two germline ends. The CDR3 is CASSEGMGTGELFF. CDR3 in DNA: TGTGCCAGCAGTGAAGGGATGGGAACCGGGGAGCTGTTTTTT.

The chain combines TRBV6-4 with TRBJ2-3; TRBD2 aligns across 10 bases. Germline lookup yields CDR1 MRHNA and CDR2 SNTAGT. This CDR3 comprises 15 residues. The trim removed 2 bases at V and 1 base at J, leaving 0 bases unmatched. CDR3 residues: CASSDGTSGTDTQYF. In DNA form, the CDR3 reads TGTGCCAGCAGTGACGGGACTAGCGGCACAGATACGCAGTATTTT.

This clonotype has more than one count but fewer than ten. The V and J genes are TRBV6-5 and TRBJ1-6; the match to TRBD1 covers 7 bases. CDR1 is MNHEY, CDR2 SVGAGI, per germline. V was clipped by 2 bases and J by 7 bases; unmatched bases: 2. This CDR3 comprises 14 residues. The CDR3 sequence is CASSYKDRNSPLHF. CDR3 coding DNA: TGTGCCAGCAGTTACAAGGACAGGAATTCACCCCTCCACTTT.

This clonotype is judged medium-sized (0.01 to 0.1%). The chain joins TRBV18 to TRBJ2-7; 11 bases fit TRBD2. The CDR3 consists of 17 residues. Losses at the gene ends were 3 bases for V and 1 base for J; bases not matched to a gene: 8. Germline V gene sequence: CDR1 KGHSH, CDR2 LQKENI. For the CDR3, the DNA is TGTGCCAGCTCACCGTTCTCCGGGACTAGCGGATCCTACGAGCAGTACTTC. Protein product: CASSPFSGTSGSYEQYF.

Sample share makes this clonotype large. The chain uses TRBV6-6 and TRBJ2-3, with TRBD1 as a possible D gene (6 bases). The CDR3 covers 11 residues. V was cut by 6 bases and J by 5 bases, with 6 bases left in between. Germline assignment: CDR1 MNHNY and CDR2 SVGAGI (reference sequence). The DNA for the CDR3 is TGTGCCAGCAGAGGGGGAGATACGCAGTATTTT. It specifies CASRGGDTQYF.

The gene calls are TRBV9 and TRBJ2-1; D perhaps matches TRBD2 (6 bases). CDR1 and CDR2 (germline): SGDLS, YYNGEE. There are 16 residues in the CDR3. V dropped 2 bases and J dropped 4 bases, with 16 bases sitting between them. CDR3: CASSVGRTTAYNEQFF. CDR3 nucleotide sequence: TGTGCCAGCAGCGTTGGGAGGACTACGGCGTACAATGAGCAGTTCTTC.

This clonotype is categorized as medium-sized. The V and J genes are TRBV12-3 or TRBV12-4 and TRBJ1-5; a weak D match, TRBD1 (5 bases). V lost 1 base and J lost 6, with 7 bases in between. The CDR3 contains 13 residues. The CDR3 region is CASSLGGSQPQHF. The CDR3 DNA sequence: TGTGCCAGCAGTTTAGGGGGGTCTCAGCCCCAGCATTTT.

The rearrangement uses TRBV6-5 and TRBJ2-7; 9 positions agree with TRBD2. Germline CDR1 MNHEY, CDR2 SVGAGI. V dropped 4 bases and J dropped 1; count of bases not matched to a gene: 5. This CDR3 spans 15 amino acids. The CDR3 DNA reads TGTGCCAGCAGTTGGTTAGCGGGGGAATCCTACGAGCAGTACTTC. Translated: CASSWLAGESYEQYF.

By proportion, this clonotype is medium-sized. The V and J genes are TRBV6-6 and TRBJ1-3, with D maybe TRBD1 (5 bases). CDR1 MNHNY and CDR2 SVGAGI come from the germline V gene (reference sequence). The CDR3 is 15 amino acids. V was shortened by 6 bases and J by 0 bases, with 12 bases between the two germline ends. The CDR3 loop is CASRSGSFSGNTIYF. The CDR3 coding sequence is TGTGCCAGCAGATCAGGGTCCTTCTCTGGAAACACCATATATTTT.

This clonotype is medium-sized by share. This chain connects TRBV5-4 to TRBJ1-1; no reliable D call. From germline, CDR1 is SGHNT and CDR2 YYREEE (reference sequence). Trimming shortened V by 4 bases and J by 7 bases, and 11 bases separated the two germline ends. CDR3 length: 12 residues. CDR3 sequence (DNA): TGTGCCAGCAGCGCGGACCTCAGTGAAGCTTTCTTT. Protein sequence: CASSADLSEAFF.

By share, this clonotype ranks as medium-sized. This sequence joins TRBV6-4 and TRBJ2-1, with D possibly TRBD2 on 7 matching bases. The V gene lost 2 bases and the J gene lost 4 bases, with 12 bases spanning the gap. Germline lookup yields CDR1 MRHNA and CDR2 SNTAGT. CDR3 size: 15 residues. CDR3: CASSDRAGAYNEQFF. The CDR3 bases are TGTGCCAGCAGTGACCGCGCGGGGGCGTACAATGAGCAGTTCTTC.

CDR3 nucleotides: TGTGCCAGCAGTGACACCGGGACGCATAACACTGAAGCTTTCTTT. Protein: CASSDTGTHNTEAFF. V gene TRBV6-4 combines with J gene TRBJ1-1; D is possibly TRBD1 (5 bases). The germline V and J ends were trimmed by 2 bases and 2 bases, with 12 bases remaining between them. The CDR3 loop spans 15 amino acids. CDR1 MRHNA and CDR2 SNTAGT come from the germline V gene.

By share, this clonotype ranks as medium-sized (0.01 to 0.1%). The rearrangement links TRBV27 to TRBJ1-4, with D maybe TRBD1 (6 bases). The CDR3 runs to 15 residues. Trimming took off 2 bases at V and 8 bases at J, with 15 bases between the two ends. The V gene's germline CDR1 is MNHEY and CDR2 SMNVEV (reference sequence). Here the CDR3 reads CASSLASQGREKLFF. The CDR3 DNA follows: TGTGCCAGCAGTTTAGCATCGCAGGGGCGGGAAAAACTGTTTTTT. Full variable domain (missing parts from reference TRBV27 and TRBJ1-4): EAQVTQNPRYLITVTGKKLTVTCSQNMNHEYMSWYRQDPGLGLRQIYYSMNVEVTDKGDVPEGYKVSRKEKRNFPLILESPSPNQTSLYFCASSLASQGREKLFFGSGTQLSVL.

Relative to its sample, this clonotype is medium-sized. The chain combines TRBV5-1 with TRBJ1-1; the D is unclear. The germline V and J ends were trimmed by 0 bases and 7 bases, with 7 bases remaining between them. Germline CDR1 reads SGHRS; CDR2 reads YFSETQ. The CDR3 sequence is 12 residues long. The CDR3 DNA sequence: TGCGCCAGCAGCTTGGGGGCGGGTGAAGCTTTCTTT. Protein: CASSLGAGEAFF.

The genes are TRBV19 and TRBJ1-5; D gene ambiguous. Trimming stripped 5 bases from V and 4 bases from J, with 12 bases between. Germline V gene lookup returns CDR1 LNHDA and CDR2 SQIVND (reference sequence). The CDR3 contains 14 residues. CDR3 DNA: TGTGCCAGTAGTGGGTCAGGCTCTAATCAGCCCCAGCATTTT. Protein: CASSGSGSNQPQHF.

This clonotype showed up just a few times. This chain uses TRBV9 with TRBJ2-1; D gene unclear. This CDR3 comprises 13 residues. The germline V gene has CDR1 SGDLS and CDR2 YYNGEE. V was clipped by 0 bases and J by 9 bases, with 10 bases between them. The CDR3 DNA sequence: TGTGCCAGCAGCGTAGACCCGGTCGGTGAGCAGTTCTTC. It codes for CASSVDPVGEQFF.